A selection of T cell receptor beta chains follows, all from one sample in a study of beta chain features in type 1 diabetes. Only in-frame clones appear in the TCRdb table, and some are missing; sequencing was by immunoSEQ multiplex PCR. The table lists 280,000 or so clones, approximately 15% of them singletons. Sequenced material: naive CD4+ T cells from blood. The receptors here all came from a man younger than 35 with type 1 diabetes. The CDR3 runs from the conserved cysteine through the conserved F or W. The D gene is left open where the match is weak. Expanded clones get a size class; other rows say once, few or many, or leave the size out.

J | D | V | size | length | DNA | CDR3
TRBJ1-5 | NA | TRBV6-1 | NA | 14 | TGTGCCAGCAGACCTCGGACGGGGAATCAGCCCCAGCATTTT | CASRPRTGNQPQHF
TRBJ2-3 | TRBD2 | TRBV5-1 | NA | 17 | TGCGCCAGCAGCCCTGGACTAGCGGGGGGAAGCACAGATACGCAGTATTTT | CASSPGLAGGSTDTQYF
TRBJ2-5 | NA | TRBV11-2 | NA | 14 | TGTGCCAGCAGCTCCTCTACGGTCCAAGAGACCCAGTACTTC | CASSSSTVQETQYF
TRBJ2-7 | TRBD1 | TRBV2 | few | 17 | TGTGCCAGCAGTCCTCTGCGAATTGGACAGGGGGCCCGCGAGCAGTACTTC | CASSPLRIGQGAREQYF
TRBJ2-5 | TRBD2 | TRBV28 | few | 13 | TGTGCCAGCAGTTTCGGGACTAGAGCGACCCAGTACTTC | CASSFGTRATQYF
TRBJ1-2 | TRBD1 | TRBV15 | NA | 15 | TGTGCCACCAGCGTCGGGACAGGGAGTAACTATGGCTACACCTTC | CATSVGTGSNYGYTF
TRBJ2-5 | NA | TRBV29-1 | few | 13 | TGCAGCGTCACAGGGACACTCCTAGAGACCCAGTACTTC | CSVTGTLLETQYF
TRBJ2-7 | TRBD2 | TRBV5-6 | few | 13 | TGTGCCAGCAGCCCGGGAGGAGGATACGAGCAGTACTTC | CASSPGGGYEQYF
TRBJ1-5 | NA | TRBV30 | few | 16 | TGTGCCTGGAGTGCCTCACCGGCAGGGCCCAATCAGCCCCAGCATTTT | CAWSASPAGPNQPQHF
TRBJ1-1 | TRBD1 | TRBV29-1 | few | 15 | TGCAGCGTTGGTCCCCAAGAGGGGGCAGTCACTGAAGCTTTCTTT | CSVGPQEGAVTEAFF
TRBJ2-1 | TRBD2 | TRBV4-3 | NA | 19 | TGCGCCAGCAGCCAAGTACCTAGCGGGGGGACCTACTCCTACAATGAGCAGTTCTTC | CASSQVPSGGTYSYNEQFF
TRBJ2-2 | TRBD2 | TRBV11-2 | NA | 14 | TGTGCCAGTCGAGTCCCGGGGGGCACCGGGGAGCTGTTTTTT | CASRVPGGTGELFF
TRBJ2-7 | NA | TRBV6-5 | NA | 16 | TGTGCCAGCAGTTACTCGACGGGGATTGCATCCTACGAGCAGTACTTC | CASSYSTGIASYEQYF
TRBJ1-4 | TRBD1 | TRBV30 | NA | 14 | TGTGCCTGGAGTGCGGGACAGGGACGAGAAAAACTGTTTTTT | CAWSAGQGREKLFF
TRBJ1-4 | TRBD1 | TRBV9 | NA | 15 | TGTGCCAGCAGCCCCGGGACAGTTGCTAATGAAAAACTGTTTTTT | CASSPGTVANEKLFF
TRBJ1-2 | TRBD1 | TRBV7-2 | NA | 15 | TGTGCCAGCAGCGCAAACAGGGGGCTGGACTATGGCTACACCTTC | CASSANRGLDYGYTF
TRBJ2-7 | NA | TRBV18 | NA | 15 | TGTGCCAGCTCACCTCGTGGTAGCTGGTCCTACGAGCAGTACTTC | CASSPRGSWSYEQYF
TRBJ2-1 | TRBD1 | TRBV28 | few | 13 | TGTGCCAGCAGTCTCCGAAACAGGGGTGAGCAGTTCTTC | CASSLRNRGEQFF
TRBJ2-1 | TRBD1 | TRBV7-9 | NA | 15 | TGTGCCAGCACCGAGGGGACAGGGCCACCAAATGAGCAGTTCTTC | CASTEGTGPPNEQFF
TRBJ2-1 | NA | TRBV5-1 | once | 14 | TGCGCCAGCAGCCTAACAGGGATAGGGAATGAGCAGTTCTTC | CASSLTGIGNEQFF
TRBJ1-1 | TRBD1 | TRBV30 | few | 13 | TGTGCCTTCACAGGGGCCGTTGGCACTGAAGCTTTCTTT | CAFTGAVGTEAFF
TRBJ1-2 | TRBD1 | TRBV20-1 | NA | 11 | TGCAGTGCTACAGGGGGTTACGGCTACACCTTC | CSATGGYGYTF
TRBJ2-7 | NA | TRBV27 | few | 13 | TGTGCCAGCAGTTTAGACAGGTACCGGAGACTGTACTTC | CASSLDRYRRLYF
TRBJ2-1 | TRBD2 | TRBV19 | NA | 16 | TGTGCCAGTAGTCGTGGGACTAGCGGGGTTATCCATGAGCAGTTCTTC | CASSRGTSGVIHEQFF
TRBJ1-2 | NA | TRBV4-1 | few | 14 | TGCGCCAGCAGCCAAGTAACCGAGCCGCTTGGCTACACCTTC | CASSQVTEPLGYTF
TRBJ2-5 | TRBD2 | TRBV5-6 | NA | 14 | TGTGCCAGCAGCTTGGGCGGGGGGATGGAGACCCAGTACTTC | CASSLGGGMETQYF
TRBJ2-7 | TRBD1 | TRBV7-6 | few | 15 | TGTGCCACTAACAGAGGTGACAGGGGTGTGGACGAGCAGTACTTC | CATNRGDRGVDEQYF
TRBJ2-2 | NA | TRBV29-1 | few | 12 | TGCAGCGTTAACCGGGGGACCGGGGAGCTGTTTTTT | CSVNRGTGELFF
TRBJ2-7 | TRBD2 | TRBV6-5 | few | 16 | TGTGCCAGCAGTTACTCGAGTAGCGGGAGGACAAACGAGCAGTACTTC | CASSYSSSGRTNEQYF
TRBJ1-1 | NA | TRBV9 | few | 15 | TGTGCCAGCAGCAGTCCCGAAAAGACGGGGGGACGAGCTTTCTTT | CASSSPEKTGGRAFF
TRBJ2-1 | NA | TRBV20-1 | few | 11 | TGCAGTGCTAGGGAGTACAATGAGCAGTTCTTC | CSAREYNEQFF
TRBJ1-2 | NA | TRBV7-9 | NA | 12 | TGTGCCAGCAGCTTAGTTGCAGAAGGCTACACCTTC | CASSLVAEGYTF
TRBJ2-1 | TRBD2 | TRBV11-2 | few | 17 | TGTGCCAGCAGCTTCCGACTAGCGGGGGAGGGATACAATGAGCAGTTCTTC | CASSFRLAGEGYNEQFF
TRBJ2-2 | NA | TRBV29-1 | many | 12 | TGCAGCGTAGCGCCAATGGCGGGGGAGCTGTTTTTT | CSVAPMAGELFF
TRBJ2-5 | NA | TRBV11-2 | NA | 15 | TGTGCCAGCAGCTTAGCTGTGGGGCCAGGCGGGGCCCAGTACTTC | CASSLAVGPGGAQYF
TRBJ1-2 | TRBD1 | TRBV30 | few | 13 | TGTGCCGGTCGGACAGGCTCTAACTATGGCTACACCTTC | CAGRTGSNYGYTF
TRBJ2-5 | TRBD2 | TRBV27 | few | 18 | TGTGCCAGCAGTTCAATATCGACTAGCGGGGGGCTTCGGGAGACCCAGTACTTC | CASSSISTSGGLRETQYF
TRBJ1-6 | NA | TRBV5-6 | few | 13 | TGTGCCAGCAGCCCGGGGGGGAATTCACCCCTCCACTTT | CASSPGGNSPLHF
TRBJ2-5 | NA | TRBV25-1 | NA | 15 | TGTGCCAGCAGTGAATATCGAGGGTCTGAAGAGACCCAGTACTTC | CASSEYRGSEETQYF
TRBJ1-5 | NA | TRBV1 | NA | 21 | TGCACCAGCAGCCAAGTCCTAGGACGCGTGTTGTATGGGGAGAGCAATCAGCCCCAGCATTTT | CTSSQVLGRVLYGESNQPQHF
TRBJ2-3 | NA | TRBV19 | NA | 15 | TGTGCCAGTAGTATAGACCAGGGGCGCGCAGATACGCAGTATTTT | CASSIDQGRADTQYF